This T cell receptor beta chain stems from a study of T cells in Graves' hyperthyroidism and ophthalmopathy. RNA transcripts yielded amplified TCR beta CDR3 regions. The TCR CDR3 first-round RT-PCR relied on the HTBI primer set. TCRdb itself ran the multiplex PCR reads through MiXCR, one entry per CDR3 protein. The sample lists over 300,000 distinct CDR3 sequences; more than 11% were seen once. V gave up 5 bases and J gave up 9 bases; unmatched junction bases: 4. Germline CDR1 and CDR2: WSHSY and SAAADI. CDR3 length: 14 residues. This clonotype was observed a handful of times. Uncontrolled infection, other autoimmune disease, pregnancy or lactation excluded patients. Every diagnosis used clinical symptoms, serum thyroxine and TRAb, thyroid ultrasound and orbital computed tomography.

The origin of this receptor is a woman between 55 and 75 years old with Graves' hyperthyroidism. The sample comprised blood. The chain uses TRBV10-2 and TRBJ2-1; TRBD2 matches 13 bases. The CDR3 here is CASSTSGRASEQFF. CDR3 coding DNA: TGCGCCAGCAGTACTAGCGGGAGGGCCAGTGAGCAGTTCTTC.